This T cell receptor beta chain was profiled in a study of beta chain features in type 1 diabetes. Study details: Across every sample, 107,917,701 sorted cells were examined in total. Findings and limits, study-wide: Significant though moderate, a shortening of TCRB CDR3s appeared in all four CD4+ subsets of Type 1 diabetes patients. Insertion counts at VDJ junctions were lower in type 1 diabetes patients, who also showed more deletions there.

Notes on this clone: What it binds is not known.

What was sequenced were expressed TCRB transcripts, since all of the isolated RNA had been reverse transcribed. Here immunoSEQ multiplex PCR was the method, and the copy in TCRdb shows in-frame clones only, minus some. The sample carries hundreds of thousands of clones, roughly an eighth recorded once. Every participating donor gave one draw, a heparinised blood sample averaging approximately 120 mL. CDR3 length: 18 residues. CDR1 SGHDT and CDR2 YYEEEE come from the germline V gene. V lost 4 bases to trimming and J lost 1 base; unmatched junction nucleotides: 11. Source material: naive CD4+ T cells from blood. V usage is TRBV5-6 and J usage is TRBJ2-6; TRBD1 matches 7 bases. The clonotype was recovered from a man between 18 and 35 years old with type 1 diabetes. The CDR3 is CASSGRTGLWSGANVLTF. In DNA form, the CDR3 reads TGTGCCAGCAGCGGTCGGACAGGTTTATGGTCTGGGGCCAACGTCCTGACTTTC.